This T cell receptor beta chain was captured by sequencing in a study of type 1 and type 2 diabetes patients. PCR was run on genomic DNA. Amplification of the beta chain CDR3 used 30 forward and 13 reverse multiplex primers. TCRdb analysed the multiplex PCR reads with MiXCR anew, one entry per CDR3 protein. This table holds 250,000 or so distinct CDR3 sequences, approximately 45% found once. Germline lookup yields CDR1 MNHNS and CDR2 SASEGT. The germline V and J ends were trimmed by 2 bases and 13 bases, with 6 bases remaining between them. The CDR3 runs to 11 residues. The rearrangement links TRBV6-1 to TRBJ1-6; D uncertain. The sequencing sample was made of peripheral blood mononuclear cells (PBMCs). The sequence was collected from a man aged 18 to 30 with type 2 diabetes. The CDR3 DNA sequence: TGTGCCAGCAGTGAAATTCCCCCCCTCCACTTT. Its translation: CASSEIPPLHF.